A single sample is the source of the 2 T cell receptor beta chains below, sequenced in a study of blood T cell repertoires in COVID-19. This table comes from immunoSEQ multiplex PCR, and its TCRdb copy is limited to in-frame clones, with some not included. The repertoire includes about 210,000 clones, roughly 86% of them detected once, and 1.6% sits in the top ten. The sample taken for sequencing was peripheral blood. These receptors were obtained from a man between 18 and 35 years old with active or convalescent COVID-19.

This clone was detected once. The CDR3 here is CASRPPLAGTTDEQFF. The DNA for the CDR3 is TGTGCCAGCAGACCTCCTCTAGCGGGTACTACCGATGAGCAGTTCTTC. This chain connects TRBV7-9 to TRBJ2-1, with 8 nucleotides matching TRBD2. Germline trimming cut 6 bases from V and 8 bases from J; bases unmatched to any gene: 15. This CDR3 comprises 16 residues. Germline V gene data show CDR1 as SEHNR and CDR2 as FQNEAQ (reference sequence).

The chain combines TRBV6-6 with TRBJ2-1; 10 positions agree with TRBD2. The CDR3 is made up of 14 amino acids. Germline V gene sequence: CDR1 MNHNY, CDR2 SVGAGI (reference sequence). The junction had 8 bases not matched to a gene; V was cut back by 11 bases and J by 4 bases. Here the CDR3 reads CASRASGGYNEQFF. The CDR3 region has the DNA TGTGCCTCCCGTGCTAGCGGGGGATACAATGAGCAGTTCTTC.